This T cell receptor (beta chain) was recovered during a study of blood T cell repertoires in COVID-19. Whole-study context: Italy, Spain and the United States were the sources of the convalescent and acute COVID-19 samples. T cells, B-cell-depleted T cells, or PBMCs supplied cDNA or gDNA.

Authors' analysis steps: For nucleated cells, counts were estimated from reference gene primer amplification. Some clones are missing from TCRdb's copy, which holds only in-frame ones; the method was immunoSEQ multiplex PCR. V, J and clone size derive from that table, while D and trimming were established from the DNA sequence. Among around 240,000 clones, roughly 84% were seen once, and the ten largest hold around 0.97%. This clone appeared a few times. With 6 bases removed from V and 4 bases from J, the gap between germline ends came to 15 bases. The CDR3 length is 14 residues. Germline loops: CDR1 MNHEY, CDR2 SVGAGI.

This TCR was sampled from a man in his forties or fifties with acute or convalescent COVID-19. The sequenced sample consisted of peripheral blood. The chain has TRBV6-5 and TRBJ1-1; D not certain. The CDR3 coding sequence is TGTGCCAGCAGCCGTCGAGAGGGCAGCACTGAAGCTTTCTTT. It translates to CASSRREGSTEAFF.